Listed below are T cell receptor beta chains from one sample, sequenced in a study of blood T cell repertoires in COVID-19. Produced via immunoSEQ multiplex PCR; TCRdb's table is partial and in-frame only. The sample records 150,000 to 200,000 clones, roughly 77% being singletons. The specimen was PBMCs or T cells enriched from blood (not recorded which). These TCRs come from a woman in her forties or fifties with acute COVID-19. Each CDR3 is given with its conserved first and last residue. A D gene is named only where the DNA matches it firmly. Size values are once, few and many counts, or a class for expanded clones, and some rows have none.

j_call: TRBJ1-2; d_call: .; clone_size: .; v_call: TRBV6-5; cdr3_nt: TGTGCCACCAACGAGGGTGACGGCTACACCTTC; cdr3_aa: CATNEGDGYTF
j_call: TRBJ1-2; d_call: TRBD1; clone_size: .; v_call: TRBV5-1; cdr3_nt: TGCGCCAGCAGCTCCGGACAGGAAGATGGCTACACCTTC; cdr3_aa: CASSSGQEDGYTF
j_call: TRBJ2-6; d_call: .; clone_size: .; v_call: TRBV5-1; cdr3_nt: TGCGCCAGCAGCTTCGGGACTGCGGGTGGTTGGGCCAACGTCCTGACTTTC; cdr3_aa: CASSFGTAGGWANVLTF
j_call: TRBJ2-2; d_call: .; clone_size: .; v_call: TRBV14; cdr3_nt: TGTGCCAGCAGCCCTTCGGGGACCGGGGAGCTGTTTTTT; cdr3_aa: CASSPSGTGELFF
j_call: TRBJ1-1; d_call: .; clone_size: many; v_call: TRBV5-1; cdr3_nt: TGCGCCAGCAGCTTCCGACAGATTACTGAAGCTTTCTTT; cdr3_aa: CASSFRQITEAFF
j_call: TRBJ2-2; d_call: .; clone_size: .; v_call: TRBV5-1; cdr3_nt: TGCGCCAGCAGCCGAACAGGGAACACCGGGGAGCTGTTTTTT; cdr3_aa: CASSRTGNTGELFF
j_call: TRBJ1-5; d_call: .; clone_size: .; v_call: TRBV21-1; cdr3_nt: TGTGCCAGCCCCGACAGGGGTATGAATCAGCCCCAGCATTTT; cdr3_aa: CASPDRGMNQPQHF
j_call: TRBJ1-2; d_call: .; clone_size: .; v_call: TRBV14; cdr3_nt: TGTGCCAGCAGCCAAGATCTCTCCCCGAGCAGGTCTTCCCATGGCTACACCTTC; cdr3_aa: CASSQDLSPSRSSHGYTF
j_call: TRBJ1-3; d_call: .; clone_size: .; v_call: TRBV6-5; cdr3_nt: TGTGCCGCGGCTCTTTCCTCTGGAAACACCATATATTTT; cdr3_aa: CAAALSSGNTIYF
j_call: TRBJ1-4; d_call: .; clone_size: .; v_call: TRBV4-1; cdr3_nt: TGCGCCAGCAGCCAAGTCGGCGGAGGGTCTAGGGAAAAACTGTTTTTT; cdr3_aa: CASSQVGGGSREKLFF
j_call: TRBJ1-3; d_call: TRBD1; clone_size: .; v_call: TRBV7-2; cdr3_nt: TGTGCCAGCAGCTTAATGGGACAGGGGGCTGGAAACACCATATATTTT; cdr3_aa: CASSLMGQGAGNTIYF
j_call: TRBJ2-5; d_call: .; clone_size: .; v_call: TRBV3-1/TRBV3-2; cdr3_nt: TGTGCCAGCAGCCGGGACATGGGAGAGACCCAGTACTTC; cdr3_aa: CASSRDMGETQYF
j_call: TRBJ1-3; d_call: .; clone_size: once; v_call: TRBV7-8; cdr3_nt: TGTGCCAGCAGCTTGGCCGGGTTGGGGAGCGGGGCTGGAAACACCATATATTTT; cdr3_aa: CASSLAGLGSGAGNTIYF
j_call: TRBJ1-6; d_call: .; clone_size: few; v_call: TRBV18; cdr3_nt: TGTGCCAGCTCACCAGGGCAGGGCAAAGGACGCATCCACTTT; cdr3_aa: CASSPGQGKGRIHF
j_call: TRBJ1-2; d_call: TRBD1; clone_size: .; v_call: TRBV27; cdr3_nt: TGTGCCAGCAGTAGGGGACAGCCTTTCTATGGCTACACCTTC; cdr3_aa: CASSRGQPFYGYTF
j_call: TRBJ1-1; d_call: TRBD1; clone_size: few; v_call: TRBV3-1/TRBV3-2; cdr3_nt: TGTGCCAGCAGCCAAGAAGGGGGGACAGGGGGCTTGGCTTTCTTT; cdr3_aa: CASSQEGGTGGLAFF
j_call: TRBJ1-6; d_call: .; clone_size: .; v_call: TRBV5-5; cdr3_nt: TGTGCCAGCAGCTCCAGAGTACAGGAGAGTTCACCCCTCCACTTT; cdr3_aa: CASSSRVQESSPLHF
j_call: TRBJ1-2; d_call: .; clone_size: .; v_call: TRBV15; cdr3_nt: TGTGCCACCACCACCTGGGGGGATAACTATGGCTACACCTTC; cdr3_aa: CATTTWGDNYGYTF
j_call: TRBJ1-1; d_call: TRBD1; clone_size: .; v_call: TRBV6-5; cdr3_nt: TGTGCCAGCCCCGACAGGGGACGACTGAACACTGAAGCTTTCTTT; cdr3_aa: CASPDRGRLNTEAFF
j_call: TRBJ2-2; d_call: .; clone_size: .; v_call: TRBV25-1; cdr3_nt: TGTGCCAGCAGATTATTGAACACCGGGGAGCTGTTTTTT; cdr3_aa: CASRLLNTGELFF
j_call: TRBJ1-6; d_call: .; clone_size: .; v_call: TRBV6-1; cdr3_nt: TGTGCCAGCAGTGACCTTACTTATAATTCACCCCTCCACTTT; cdr3_aa: CASSDLTYNSPLHF
j_call: TRBJ1-5; d_call: .; clone_size: .; v_call: TRBV6-2/TRBV6-3; cdr3_nt: TGTGCCAGCAGTTACGGGACACCACAGGAGAGCAATCAGCCCCAGCATTTT; cdr3_aa: CASSYGTPQESNQPQHF
j_call: TRBJ1-3; d_call: .; clone_size: few; v_call: TRBV15; cdr3_nt: TGTGCCACCAGCTATGACCTCCGGGGATCCGGAAACACCATATATTTT; cdr3_aa: CATSYDLRGSGNTIYF